This T cell receptor beta chain was recovered during a study of blood T cells in healthy people across ages. A sample-barcoded 5' primer and a J-beta primer mix were used in a second PCR of roughly 6 to 12 cycles. TCRdb reprocessed the 5' RACE reads via MiXCR and lists one record per CDR3 protein. The sample contains roughly 700,000 distinct CDR3 sequences, around half of which appear only once. J was trimmed by 6 bases and V by 2 bases; bases with no gene match: 5. This CDR3 spans 16 amino acids. The germline gives CDR1 MDHEN, CDR2 SYDVKM. The draw of peripheral blood yielded approximately 10 milliliters from each donor. Findings and limits, study-wide: Both naive CD4+ cell counts and diversity were greater in long-lived donors than in aged donors.

Concerning this clonotype itself: The antigen remains unidentified.

The chain joins TRBV28 to TRBJ1-6; 9 bases fit TRBD1. The sequenced sample was blood. This TCR was recovered from an older woman in good health. CDR3 protein: CASSLTTGGSNSPLHF. CDR3 bases: TGTGCCAGCAGTTTAACGACAGGGGGAAGTAATTCACCCCTCCACTTT.